This T cell receptor beta chain was identified during a study of CD8 T cells in ankylosing spondylitis. TCRdb analysed the 5' RACE reads with MiXCR anew, one entry per CDR3 protein. The sample includes 250,000 or so distinct CDR3 sequences, approximately 12% of them seen just once. This clonotype has at least ten counts. The sample taken for sequencing was blood, either unsorted or a sorted T cell fraction (not recorded which). The receptor was derived from a male donor with ankylosing spondylitis or in good health (not recorded which).

For the CDR3, the DNA is TGTGCCAGCAGCGGACACTCTGGAAACACCATATATTTT. It encodes CASSGHSGNTIYF. This chain connects TRBV9 to TRBJ1-3; D gene uncertain. The CDR3 is 13 amino acids. CDR1 SGDLS and CDR2 YYNGEE come from the germline V gene. The V end was cut by 3 bases, the J end by 0 bases, with 4 bases between.